This note documents a single T cell receptor (beta chain) sequence. These data are taken from a study of blood T cell repertoires in COVID-19. Overall study context: Samples came from the United States, Italy and Spain, spanning acute and convalescent COVID-19.

The germline V gene encodes CDR1 LGHDT and CDR2 YNNKEL (reference sequence). CDR3 length: 21 amino acids. Trimming removed 0 bases from V and 9 bases from J; junction bases left unmatched: 20. Original handling: Reference gene primer amplification gave nucleated cell count estimates. Measured with immunoSEQ multiplex PCR; TCRdb has only the in-frame clones, and not every one. D and trimming come from the DNA, and the V and J calls and clone size come from that table. The sample lists fewer than 250,000 clones, around 80% occurring once. This TCR was sampled from a young man with active or convalescent COVID-19. V gene TRBV3-1 (or the pseudogene TRBV3-2) combines with J gene TRBJ2-1, with 13 nucleotides matching TRBD2. Sequencing was done on a sample of peripheral blood. CDR3: CASSQDLGTSGIPGLFREQFF. DNA for the CDR3: TGTGCCAGCAGCCAAGATCTCGGGACTAGCGGGATCCCTGGCCTTTTCCGTGAGCAGTTCTTC.